This T cell receptor (beta chain) appears in the sequencing data of a study of regulatory T cells in long-lasting Graves disease. Notes on the study in general: Peripheral blood, not thyroid tissue, was the sole material studied.

Through Arm-PCR of CDR3 regions and iRepertoire HTBI primers, TCR beta libraries were built. TCRdb used MiXCR to reprocess the multiplex PCR reads, holding one entry per CDR3 protein. Found here are over 450,000 distinct CDR3 sequences, about 22% of them singletons; the top ten hold roughly 7%. The time point: persistent/refractory GD, antithyroid drugs over 5 years with positive TRAb. PBMCs were the source of the RNA used for TCR sequencing. This clonotype was counted between two and nine times. No antigen is known for it. Germline CDR1 and CDR2: LNHDA and SQIVND (reference sequence). This CDR3 has 15 amino acids. With 6 bases removed from V and 3 bases from J, the gap between germline ends came to 14 bases.

The sequence derives from a female donor with Graves disease. The chain is built from TRBV19 and TRBJ2-2; D tentatively reads TRBD1 or TRBD2 (5 bases each). This specimen was peripheral blood mononuclear cells (PBMCs), taken when the disease was refractory, from a patient treated with antithyroid drugs. In nucleotides, the CDR3 is TGTGCCAGTAGCATCGAGGGGAAATACACCGGGGAGCTGTTTTTT. Residues: CASSIEGKYTGELFF.